The present T cell receptor beta chain was sequenced within a study of shared clonotypes between healthy human individuals. Notes on the study in general: The sampled material consisted only of blood, and tissue repertoires are likely to differ.

This clone has only a few counts. Its cognate antigen is unknown. The genomic DNA of each subset was split evenly across several immunoSEQ plates. Some clones are missing from TCRdb's copy, which holds only in-frame ones; the method was immunoSEQ multiplex PCR. The sample lists about 1 million clones; 60% to 80% were seen once. The V and J ends lost 4 bases and 4 bases respectively, with 17 bases between them. Per the germline V gene, CDR1 is SGHRS and CDR2 is YFSETQ. The CDR3 has 15 amino acids. This chain connects TRBV5-1 to TRBJ1-1, with a possible D match to TRBD1 (6 bases). What was sequenced was memory CD4+ T cells sorted from blood. Sample subset: CD45RA-negative fraction. The source is a young man in good health. For the CDR3, the DNA is TGCGCCAGCAGCCCATCATCACAGGGCGGCACTGAAGCTTTCTTT. This gives the protein CASSPSSQGGTEAFF.